This TCR beta chain was sequenced in a study of blood T cells in healthy people across ages. Findings of the study overall: Versus aged donors, long-lived donors had higher diversity and more naive CD4+ cells. Donor CMV status, an unknown factor, possibly confounded changes in expanded clonotypes.

The germline V gene encodes CDR1 DFQATT and CDR2 SNEGSKA (reference sequence). The trim removed 2 bases at V and 4 bases at J, leaving 2 bases unmatched. The CDR3 has 12 residues. Each sample had at least 7 million PBMCs isolated. Through a sample-barcoded 5' primer and a J-beta primer mix, a second PCR was run for about 6 to 11 cycles. Using its own MiXCR run on the 5' RACE reads, TCRdb lists one record per CDR3 protein. The sample includes under 1,100,000 distinct CDR3 sequences, roughly a quarter of them seen just once. Points on this clonotype: Its antigen is undetermined.

These data were likewise used in another study, on T cells of mothers and their children.

Sequenced material: blood. The V gene is TRBV20-1, the J gene TRBJ2-7; 7 nucleotides match TRBD2. This TCR was sampled from a girl aged 2 to 9 in good health. In DNA, the CDR3 is TGCAGTGCTAGACGGGAGGAGTACGAGCAGTACTTC. It codes for CSARREEYEQYF.